The 32 T cell receptor beta chains below were found in one sample sequenced in a study of human T cells and chemical hapten exposure. TCRdb independently ran MiXCR on the RACE reads; one entry per CDR3 protein. The top ten clones hold approximately 2.5% of a sample with 300,000 to 450,000 distinct CDR3 sequences, approximately 4.4% of them seen once. The time point: patch test 1, 2 weeks after DPC sensitization. The treatment denotes: therapeutic diphenylcyclopropenone sensitization with weekly scalp DPC. The material sequenced was whole blood, taken in connection with sensitization to the hapten diphenylcyclopropenone (DPC). The receptors were sampled from a woman aged 45-59 years with alopecia areata. Some clones in this sample may be carry-over from other donors' samples.

In this sample, this clonotype turned up a few times. The CDR3 protein is CASSERDAFGEPQHF. CDR3 DNA sequence: TGTGCCAGCAGTGAACGGGACGCATTTGGGGAGCCCCAGCATTTT. This sequence joins TRBV2 and TRBJ1-5, with a weak D call TRBD1 (5 bases). V lost 2 bases to trimming and J lost 8 bases, with 16 bases between them. CDR3 length: 15 residues. Looked up from germline, CDR1 is SNHLY and CDR2 is FYNNEI.

This clonotype was observed a handful of times. This chain links TRBV3-1 with TRBJ1-2; 8 bases are a match to TRBD1. V dropped 3 bases and J dropped 4; count of bases not matched to a gene: 4. Germline CDR1 is LGHDT and CDR2 is YNNKEL (reference sequence). The CDR3 is 14 residues long. The CDR3 DNA follows: TGTGCCAGCAGCCAGGGACAGGTTATCTATGGCTACACCTTC. Its protein is CASSQGQVIYGYTF.

The gene calls are TRBV6-6 and TRBJ1-1, with a tentative D call TRBD1 (6 bases). V gave up 4 bases and J gave up 8 bases, with 14 bases separating them. CDR1 and CDR2 (germline): MNHNY, SVGAGI (reference sequence). The CDR3 is 13 amino acids. CDR3 sequence: CASSSLKQGEAFF. The CDR3 DNA sequence: TGTGCCAGCAGTTCCCTCAAGCAGGGGGAAGCTTTCTTT.

This clonotype came up a few times. DNA for the CDR3: TGTGCCAGCAGTGGGGGGGGCAGTCAGCCCCAGCATTTT. This encodes CASSGGGSQPQHF. This chain links TRBV12-3 or TRBV12-4 with TRBJ1-5; D may be TRBD1 (6 bases). V gave up 5 bases and J gave up 6 bases, with 11 bases separating them. The CDR3 is 13 amino acids.

This clonotype turned up a few times. The rearrangement joins TRBV4-3 to TRBJ2-5, with 12 positions matching TRBD2. This CDR3 comprises 15 residues. The junction had 4 bases not matched to a gene; V was cut back by 4 bases and J by 4 bases. The germline V gene has CDR1 LGHNA and CDR2 YSLEER. The CDR3 nucleotides are TGCGCCAGCAGCCTGACTAGCGGGAGATCAGAGACCCAGTACTTC. Encoded protein: CASSLTSGRSETQYF.

This clonotype has ten or more counts. The rearrangement links TRBV29-1 to TRBJ2-1; tentatively, D is TRBD2 (5 bases). Germline V gene lookup returns CDR1 SQVTM and CDR2 ANQGSEA. V lost 7 bases, J lost 1 base, and 14 bases lay in between. This CDR3 has 14 residues. The CDR3 region is CSAEGGLSYNEQFF. The DNA for the CDR3 is TGCAGCGCCGAGGGCGGACTTTCCTACAATGAGCAGTTCTTC.

The chain is built from TRBV5-8 and TRBJ2-7, with D perhaps being TRBD1 or TRBD2 (5 bases each). The CDR3 runs 19 residues. Germline CDR1 and CDR2: SGHTS and YDEGEE. The V gene lost 7 bases and the J gene lost 3 bases, with 32 bases spanning the gap. The CDR3 is CASPTGPTSQPVGIYEQYF. CDR3 in DNA: TGTGCCAGCCCGACGGGGCCCACCTCACAACCCGTCGGAATCTACGAGCAGTACTTC.

At least ten counts were recorded for this clonotype. The V call is TRBV10-3, the J call TRBJ2-3; D is ambiguous. Germline CDR1 and CDR2: ENHRY and SYGVKD. The ends were cut back, 10 bases at V and 4 bases at J, with 18 bases in the middle. The CDR3 runs 14 residues. The CDR3 is CATAETLGSDTQYF. CDR3 nucleotides: TGTGCCACCGCCGAGACTCTAGGGTCAGATACGCAGTATTTT.

The chain combines TRBV5-4 with TRBJ2-7; 7 bases align to TRBD1. The germline CDR1 and CDR2 sequences are SGHNT and YYREEE (reference sequence). This CDR3 has 14 amino acids. Trimming at V came to 5 bases and at J to 1 base, leaving 6 bases not matched to a gene. In DNA, the CDR3 is TGTGCCAGCAGTTCCCCGGACAGGTCCTACGAGCAGTACTTC. Amino acids: CASSSPDRSYEQYF.

This clonotype was observed at least ten times. This chain uses TRBV2 with TRBJ2-7; D might be TRBD1 or TRBD2, each matching 5 bases. The germline CDR1 and CDR2 sequences are SNHLY and FYNNEI. Trimming pared 9 bases from V and 6 bases from J, leaving 9 bases between. The CDR3 is 10 amino acids. CDR3 region: CASLRGEQYF. CDR3 DNA: TGTGCCAGTTTGAGGGGCGAGCAGTACTTC. Based on the CDR3 plus reference TRBV2 and TRBJ2-7, the full variable domain is EPEVTQTPSHQVTQMGQEVILRCVPISNHLYFYWYRQILGQKVEFLVSFYNNEISEKSEIFDDQFSVERPDGSNFTLKIRSTKLEDSAMYFCASLRGEQYFGPGTRLTVT.

This clonotype showed up just a few times. This sequence joins TRBV20-1 and TRBJ2-2; 7 bases match TRBD2. The CDR3 totals 13 residues. CDR1 and CDR2 (germline): DFQATT, SNEGSKA (reference sequence). V dropped 6 bases and J dropped 5; count of bases not matched to a gene: 6. The CDR3 reads CSARLAGTGELFF. CDR3 coding DNA: TGCAGTGCCCGACTAGCCGGGACCGGGGAGCTGTTTTTT.

This clonotype was picked up many times. The chain is built from TRBV5-1 and TRBJ1-1; D remains unclear. This CDR3 has 14 residues. The ends were cut back, 1 base at V and 7 bases at J, with 14 bases in the middle. The germline gives CDR1 SGHRS, CDR2 YFSETQ. The DNA for the CDR3 is TGCGCCAGCAGCTTGTCGTACAATACATTTGAAGCTTTCTTT. Encoded protein: CASSLSYNTFEAFF.

The J gene is TRBJ2-2, the V gene TRBV6-5, with 9 bases aligning to TRBD1. V shed 5 bases, J shed 5 bases, and the junction held 3 bases outside the gene matches. The length of the CDR3 is 14 residues. Germline V gene data show CDR1 as MNHEY and CDR2 as SVGAGI. CDR3 in amino acids: CASSRDRATGELFF. For the CDR3, the DNA is TGTGCCAGCAGTCGGGACAGGGCTACCGGGGAGCTGTTTTTT.

This clonotype came up many times. The chain carries TRBV24-1 and TRBJ2-3; 8 nucleotides agree with TRBD1. With V trimmed by 7 bases and J by 5 bases, 4 bases remained unmatched. The CDR3 length is 13 residues. Germline V gene sequence: CDR1 KGHDR, CDR2 SFDVKD. The CDR3: CATSQQGVDTQYF. In nucleotides, the CDR3 is TGTGCCACCAGCCAACAGGGGGTAGATACGCAGTATTTT.

This clonotype was picked up many times. V gene TRBV28 combines with J gene TRBJ2-6; D is unclear. CDR1 and CDR2 from the germline V gene are MDHEN and SYDVKM. The germline V and J ends were trimmed by 6 bases and 2 bases, with 5 bases remaining between them. The CDR3 has 13 residues. In DNA form, the CDR3 reads TGTGCCAGCAGGAAAGCTGGGGCCAACGTCCTGACTTTC. Amino acid sequence: CASRKAGANVLTF.

Ten or more counts support this clonotype. This chain links TRBV29-1 with TRBJ1-4, with D unresolved. Germline assignment: CDR1 SQVTM and CDR2 ANQGSEA. The V and J ends lost 1 base and 8 bases respectively, with 8 bases between them. The CDR3 spans 12 residues. The CDR3 sequence: CSVEAGGEKLFF. The CDR3 DNA reads as TGCAGCGTTGAAGCTGGCGGGGAAAAACTGTTTTTT. Variable domain in full (rest from reference TRBV29-1 and TRBJ1-4): SAVISQKPSRDICQRGTSLTIQCQVDSQVTMMFWYRQQPGQSLTLIATANQGSEATYESGFVIDKFPISRPNLTFSTLTVSNMSPEDSSIYLCSVEAGGEKLFFGSGTQLSVL.

There are many counts of this clonotype. The V and J genes are TRBV7-9 and TRBJ1-1; D is unresolved. Germline CDR1 SEHNR, CDR2 FQNEAQ (reference sequence). This CDR3 is 12 amino acids long. The V end was cut by 5 bases, the J end by 3 bases, with 7 bases between. CDR3 nucleotides: TGTGCCAGCAGCGAGCCATACACTGAAGCTTTCTTT. Translated: CASSEPYTEAFF.

The sample holds many counts of this clonotype. The V gene is TRBV29-1, the J gene TRBJ2-7; TRBD1 matches 9 bases. The CDR3 sequence is 13 residues long. The V segment lost 4 bases and the J segment 5 bases; nucleotides outside the gene matches: 6. Germline V gives CDR1 SQVTM, CDR2 ANQGSEA. CDR3 coding DNA: TGCAGCGTTGTGACAGGGGGTACAAACGAGCAGTACTTC. It codes for CSVVTGGTNEQYF.

This clonotype was counted at least ten times. This chain links TRBV5-1 with TRBJ2-1; D call uncertain. With 0 bases removed from V and 1 base from J, the gap between germline ends came to 11 bases. Germline loops: CDR1 SGHRS, CDR2 YFSETQ. The CDR3 is 16 residues long. CDR3 sequence: CASSLAVTESYNEQFF. The CDR3 DNA sequence: TGCGCCAGCAGCTTGGCCGTGACGGAGTCCTACAATGAGCAGTTCTTC.

This clonotype was seen repeatedly, ten times or more. CDR3 loop: CASSYTPRTSGSSEYEQYF. The DNA of the CDR3 is TGTGCCAGCAGTTACACCCCTCGGACTAGCGGGAGTAGCGAGTACGAGCAGTACTTC. The chain combines TRBV6-2 or TRBV6-3 with TRBJ2-7; 13 bases align to TRBD2. V lost 2 bases and J lost 4; bases outside the gene matches: 14. Germline V gene lookup returns CDR1 MNHEY and CDR2 SVGEGT. The CDR3 runs 19 residues.

This clonotype has only a few counts. The V gene is TRBV5-5, the J gene TRBJ2-3; possible D gene TRBD1, 6 bases. V was cut by 5 bases and J by 0 bases, with 16 bases left in between. The CDR3 runs 16 residues. CDR1 SGHKS and CDR2 YYEKEE come from the germline V gene (reference sequence). CDR3: CASRLMLGQSTDTQYF. The CDR3 bases are TGTGCCAGCAGACTGATGTTGGGACAAAGCACAGATACGCAGTATTTT.

There are many counts of this clonotype. V is TRBV6-2 or TRBV6-3 and J is TRBJ1-2; D is unclear. Germline assignment: CDR1 MNHEY and CDR2 SVGEGT. This CDR3 has 12 amino acids. Trimming took off 8 bases at V and 2 bases at J, with 9 bases between the two ends. The CDR3 DNA reads TGTGCCAGCCGGCCAACCAACTATGGCTACACCTTC. Its translation is CASRPTNYGYTF.

J is TRBJ2-7 and V is TRBV6-1; perhaps TRBD1 as D (6 bases). This CDR3 has 12 residues. V was cut by 6 bases and J by 6 bases, with 12 bases left in between. The germline CDR1 and CDR2 sequences are MNHNS and SASEGT. The CDR3 bases are TGTGCCAGCAGCGCCCTGGGGGCCGAGCAGTACTTC. This codes for CASSALGAEQYF.

To note about this clonotype: A read error may account for a junction end that differs from germline. The chain carries TRBV2 and TRBJ2-3, with no clear D. From germline, CDR1 is SNHLY and CDR2 FYNNEI. The CDR3 runs to 17 residues. The chain's CDR3 is CASSPISVWGSRDTQYF. CDR3 nucleotide sequence: TGTGCCAGCAGCCCTATAAGCGTGTGGGGTAGCAGAGATACGCAGTATTTT. Looking up the rest from reference TRBV2 and TRBJ2-3 gives the full variable domain: EPEVTQTPSHQVTQMGQEVILRCVPISNHLYFYWYRQILGQKVEFLVSFYNNEISEKSEIFDDQFSVERPDGSNFTLKIRSTKLEDSAMYFCASSPISVWGSRDTQYFGPGTRLTVL.

The sample holds a few counts of this clonotype. The genes are TRBV20-1 and TRBJ1-1, with 7 bases matching TRBD1. The CDR3 has 15 amino acids. Germline assignment: CDR1 DFQATT and CDR2 SNEGSKA (reference sequence). Losses at the gene ends were 4 bases for V and 3 bases for J; bases not matched to a gene: 11. CDR3 nucleotides: TGCAGTGCTATTCGAGGGGGCCGAGGAGACACTGAAGCTTTCTTT. Translating gives CSAIRGGRGDTEAFF.

This clonotype came up a few times. The chain links TRBV27 to TRBJ2-7, with 7 bases matching TRBD1. Trimming removed 5 bases from V and 3 bases from J; junction bases left unmatched: 10. CDR3 length equals 15 residues. CDR1 and CDR2 from the germline V gene are MNHEY and SMNVEV (reference sequence). The CDR3 DNA reads TGTGCCAGCAGTCCACCAAATGGACAGGTCTACGAGCAGTACTTC. Amino acids: CASSPPNGQVYEQYF.

This clonotype was picked up many times. This chain connects TRBV20-1 to TRBJ2-3; 12 nucleotides match TRBD2. V lost 5 bases and J lost 5; bases outside the gene matches: 11. There are 16 residues in the CDR3. CDR1 is DFQATT and CDR2 is SNEGSKA in the germline V gene (reference sequence). This CDR3 is CSASVSSGRAEDTQYF. As DNA, the CDR3 is TGCAGTGCTTCTGTCTCTAGCGGGAGGGCTGAAGATACGCAGTATTTT.

The chain employs TRBV20-1 and TRBJ2-7; D may be TRBD1 (6 bases). CDR1 is DFQATT and CDR2 is SNEGSKA in the germline V gene (reference sequence). This CDR3 has 13 amino acids. Trimming cost V 0 bases and J 4 bases, with 10 bases left between them. CDR3 coding DNA: TGCAGTGCTAGAGATAGTAGGGGGTACGAGCAGTACTTC. Its protein is CSARDSRGYEQYF.

The sample holds many counts of this clonotype. This chain links TRBV3-1 with TRBJ1-6; unclear D gene. Deletions cut 2 bases from V and 5 bases from J, with 16 bases between. The CDR3 totals 17 residues. Germline CDR1 reads LGHDT; CDR2 reads YNNKEL (reference sequence). The DNA of the CDR3 is TGTGCCAGCAGCCAATCTGGACGGCTACTTAATAATTCACCCCTCCACTTT. It yields the protein CASSQSGRLLNNSPLHF. The full variable domain, its missing parts supplied by reference TRBV3-1 and TRBJ1-6, is DTAVSQTPKYLVTQMGNDKSIKCEQNLGHDTMYWYKQDSKKFLKIMFSYNNKELIINETVPNRFSPKSPDKAHLNLHINSLELGDSAVYFCASSQSGRLLNNSPLHFGNGTRLTVT.

This clonotype was found many times. The chain uses TRBV6-5 and TRBJ2-7; no clear D. Germline V gives CDR1 MNHEY, CDR2 SVGAGI. There are 13 residues in the CDR3. Trimming took off 6 bases at V and 4 bases at J, with 13 bases between the two ends. CDR3 sequence: CASRSSTVYEQYF. In DNA form, the CDR3 reads TGTGCCAGCAGAAGCTCCACAGTGTACGAGCAGTACTTC.

The chain employs TRBV12-3 or TRBV12-4 and TRBJ1-1; no reliable D call. Between the trimmed V and J ends, which lost 3 bases and 1 base, there was a span of 9 bases. The CDR3 has 14 amino acids. The CDR3 reads CASSFPGENTEAFF. The DNA for the CDR3 is TGTGCCAGCAGTTTTCCTGGGGAGAACACTGAAGCTTTCTTT.

This clonotype was detected ten times or more. J is TRBJ1-1 and V is TRBV11-2; D not certain. This CDR3 is 15 amino acids long. Trimming took 0 bases from V and 5 from J, leaving 13 bases between them. The germline CDR1 and CDR2 sequences are SGHAT and FQNNGV. The CDR3 sequence: CASSLDLLSGTEAFF. DNA for the CDR3: TGTGCCAGCAGCTTAGATCTATTGTCCGGTACTGAAGCTTTCTTT.